A single T cell receptor beta chain is shown here with its context. Its antigen is currently unknown. The sample belongs to a study of T cells expressing NK-cell markers. The wider study: Sorted T-cell subsets CD3+CD56+NKG2C+, CD3+CD56+NKG2C- and CD3+CD56-NKG2C+ were TCR beta-sequenced. HCMV seropositivity characterized most of the eight sequenced donors, and seronegativity one. General study findings and limits: For about six donors, the dominant NKG2C+ clonotypes made up about 1.0-7.5% of their CD8+ T cells.

With the 5' RACE reads reprocessed, TCRdb shows one record per CDR3 protein and no DNA. The sample is made up of roughly 450,000 distinct CDR3 sequences, and the top ten hold roughly 1.4% of it. The CDR3 runs 16 residues. CDR1 and CDR2 from the germline V gene are LGHDT and YNNKEL (reference sequence). The source material was blood T cells: a sorted CD56 or NKG2C T cell subset, CD4+ or CD8+ T cells, or bulk PBMC T cells (not recorded which). The V call is TRBV3-1, the J call TRBJ2-5; TCRdb picks TRBD1, but there is no DNA to check that call. The TCR originated in a woman in her fifties or sixties in good health. The CDR3 is CASSQDTGTGKETQYF.